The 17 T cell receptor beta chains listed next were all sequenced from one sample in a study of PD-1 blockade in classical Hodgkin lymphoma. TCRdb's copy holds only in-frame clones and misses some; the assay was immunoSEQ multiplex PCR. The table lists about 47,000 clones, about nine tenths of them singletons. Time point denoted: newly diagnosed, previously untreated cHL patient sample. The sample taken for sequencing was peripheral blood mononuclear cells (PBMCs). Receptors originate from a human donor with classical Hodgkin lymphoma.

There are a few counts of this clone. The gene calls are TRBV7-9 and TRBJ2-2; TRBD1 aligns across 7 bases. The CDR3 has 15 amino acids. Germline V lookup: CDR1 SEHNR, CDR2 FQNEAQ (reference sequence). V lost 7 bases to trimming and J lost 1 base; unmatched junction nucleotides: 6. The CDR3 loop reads CASTLRTGNTGELFF. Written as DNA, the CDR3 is TGTGCCAGCACCTTGAGGACAGGGAACACCGGGGAGCTGTTTTTT. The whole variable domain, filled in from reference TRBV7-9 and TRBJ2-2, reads DTGVSQNPRHKITKRGQNVTFRCDPISEHNRLYWYRQTLGQGPEFLTYFQNEAQLEKSRLLSDRFSAERPKGSFSTLEIQRTEQGDSAMYLCASTLRTGNTGELFFGEGSRLTVL.

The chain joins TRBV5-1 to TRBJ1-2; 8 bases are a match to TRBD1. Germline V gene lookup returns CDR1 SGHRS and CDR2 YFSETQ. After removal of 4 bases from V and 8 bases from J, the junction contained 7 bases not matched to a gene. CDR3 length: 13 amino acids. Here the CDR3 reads CASSLTGDKGYTF. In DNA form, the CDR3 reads TGCGCCAGCAGCCTGACAGGGGATAAAGGCTACACCTTC.

CDR3 amino acids: CASSEYGFGLTYNEQFF. The CDR3, as DNA: TGTGCCAGCAGTGAGTACGGGTTTGGGTTAACCTACAATGAGCAGTTCTTC. J is TRBJ2-1 and V is TRBV2; D not certain. V lost 3 bases and J 2 bases, leaving 17 bases between the germline ends. This CDR3 is built from 17 residues. From germline, CDR1 is SNHLY and CDR2 FYNNEI.

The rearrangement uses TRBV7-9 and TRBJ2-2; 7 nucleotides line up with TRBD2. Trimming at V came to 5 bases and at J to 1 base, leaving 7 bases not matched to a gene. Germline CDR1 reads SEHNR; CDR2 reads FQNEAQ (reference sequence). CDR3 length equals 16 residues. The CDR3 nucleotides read TGTGCCAGCAGCCCTGGACTAGGTCAGAACACCGGGGAGCTGTTTTTT. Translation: CASSPGLGQNTGELFF.

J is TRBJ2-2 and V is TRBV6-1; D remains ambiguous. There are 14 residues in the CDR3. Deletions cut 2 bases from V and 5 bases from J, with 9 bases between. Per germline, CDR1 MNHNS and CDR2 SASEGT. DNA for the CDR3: TGTGCCAGCAGTGAACCGGATGGGACCGGGGAGCTGTTTTTT. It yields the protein CASSEPDGTGELFF.

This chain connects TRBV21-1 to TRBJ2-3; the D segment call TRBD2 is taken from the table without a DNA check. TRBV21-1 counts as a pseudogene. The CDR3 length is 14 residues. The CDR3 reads CASSKDLAGLNLYF. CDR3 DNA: TGTGCCAGCAGCAAAGACCTAGCGGGACTTAACCTGTATTTT.

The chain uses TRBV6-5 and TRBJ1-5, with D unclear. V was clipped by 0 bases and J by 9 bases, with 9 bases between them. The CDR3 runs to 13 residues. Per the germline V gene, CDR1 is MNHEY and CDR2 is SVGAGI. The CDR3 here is CASSYSRLGPQHF. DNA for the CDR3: TGTGCCAGCAGTTACTCGAGGCTTGGGCCCCAGCATTTT.

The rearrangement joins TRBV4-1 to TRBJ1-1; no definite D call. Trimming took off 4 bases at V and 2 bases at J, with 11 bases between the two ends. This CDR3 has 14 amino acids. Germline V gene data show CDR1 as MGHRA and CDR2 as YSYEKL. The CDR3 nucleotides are TGCGCCAGCAGCCCTATAGGGCCCAACACTGAAGCTTTCTTT. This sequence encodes CASSPIGPNTEAFF.

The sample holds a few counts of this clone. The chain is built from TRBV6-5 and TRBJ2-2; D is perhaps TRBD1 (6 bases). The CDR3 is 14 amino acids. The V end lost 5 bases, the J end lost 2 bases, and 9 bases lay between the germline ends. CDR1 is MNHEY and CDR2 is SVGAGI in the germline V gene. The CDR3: CASSRTVNTGELFF. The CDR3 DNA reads TGTGCCAGCAGTCGGACAGTTAACACCGGGGAGCTGTTTTTT.

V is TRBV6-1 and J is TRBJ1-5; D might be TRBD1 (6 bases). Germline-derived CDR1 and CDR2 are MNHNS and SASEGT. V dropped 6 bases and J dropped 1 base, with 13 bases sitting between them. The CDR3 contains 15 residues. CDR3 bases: TGTGCCAGCAGATTCAGGGGTGAAAGCAATCAGCCCCAGCATTTT. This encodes CASRFRGESNQPQHF.

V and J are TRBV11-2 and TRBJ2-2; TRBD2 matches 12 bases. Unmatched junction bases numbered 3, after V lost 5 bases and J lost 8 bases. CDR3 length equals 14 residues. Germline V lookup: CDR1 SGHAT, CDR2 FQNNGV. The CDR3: CASSRGLAGGELFF. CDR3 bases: TGTGCCAGCAGCCGAGGACTAGCGGGAGGGGAGCTGTTTTTT.

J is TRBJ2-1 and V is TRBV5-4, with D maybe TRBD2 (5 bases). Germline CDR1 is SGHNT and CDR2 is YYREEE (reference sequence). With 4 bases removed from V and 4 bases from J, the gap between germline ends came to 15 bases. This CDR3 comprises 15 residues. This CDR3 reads CASSDPLGGYNEQFF. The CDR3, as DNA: TGTGCCAGCAGCGACCCCCTTGGCGGGTACAATGAGCAGTTCTTC.

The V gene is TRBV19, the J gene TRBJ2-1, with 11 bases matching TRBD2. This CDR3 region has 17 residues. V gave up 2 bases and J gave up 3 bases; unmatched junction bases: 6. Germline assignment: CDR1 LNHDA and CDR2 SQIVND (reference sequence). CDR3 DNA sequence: TGTGCCAGTAGTATATTGGGACTAGCGGAACACTACAATGAGCAGTTCTTC. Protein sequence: CASSILGLAEHYNEQFF.

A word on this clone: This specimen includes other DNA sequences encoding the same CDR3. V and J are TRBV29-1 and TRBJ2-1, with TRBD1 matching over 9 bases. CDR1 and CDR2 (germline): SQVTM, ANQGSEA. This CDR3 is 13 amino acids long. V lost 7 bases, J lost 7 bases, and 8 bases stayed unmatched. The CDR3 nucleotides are TGCAGCGCCGGGACAGGGAGGATGAATGAGCAGTTCTTC. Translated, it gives CSAGTGRMNEQFF.

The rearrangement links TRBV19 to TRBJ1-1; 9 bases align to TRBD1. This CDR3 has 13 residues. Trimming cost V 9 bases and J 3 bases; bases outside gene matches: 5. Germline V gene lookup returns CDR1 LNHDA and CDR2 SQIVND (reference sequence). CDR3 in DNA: TGTGCCAGCAACAGGGGGCCGTACACTGAAGCTTTCTTT. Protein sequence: CASNRGPYTEAFF.

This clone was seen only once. CDR3: CASSLVQGPTGGYTF. The DNA of the CDR3 is TGTGCCAGCAGCTTAGTACAGGGGCCCACGGGGGGCTACACCTTC. The chain joins TRBV7-2 to TRBJ1-2, with 7 bases that match TRBD1. After removal of 1 base from V and 8 bases from J, the junction contained 10 bases not matched to a gene. Germline V gene sequence: CDR1 SGHTA, CDR2 FQGNSA. The CDR3 sequence is 15 residues long.

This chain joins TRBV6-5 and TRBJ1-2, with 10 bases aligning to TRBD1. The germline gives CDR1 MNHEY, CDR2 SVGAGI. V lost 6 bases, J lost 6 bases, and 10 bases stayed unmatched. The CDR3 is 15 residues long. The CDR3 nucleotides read TGTGCCAGCAGCCCCTGGGACAGGGGATCAGATGGCTACACCTTC. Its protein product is CASSPWDRGSDGYTF.